This T cell receptor (beta chain) is drawn from a study of cytomegalovirus exposure and HLA in healthy donors. With 60 Vbeta and 13 Jbeta primers, the PCR was carried out. TCRdb keeps only in-frame clones here, not all; method: immunoSEQ multiplex PCR. The data show nearly 300,000 clones, 75% to 90% seen once. Findings and caveats of the study: Many donors shared some public TCRs, even though most TCR sequences were rare.

Details on this clone: The antigen is undetermined.

Germline V lookup: CDR1 LNHDA, CDR2 SQIVND (reference sequence). CDR3 length: 16 amino acids. The J segment lost 0 bases and the V segment lost 6 bases, leaving 7 bases of the junction unmatched. What was sequenced was PBMCs. The V call is TRBV19, the J call TRBJ1-5, with 8 bases identical to TRBD1. The origin of this receptor is a man between 40 and 49 years old in good health and CMV-seropositive. CDR3 protein: CASRWQGATSNQPQHF. In DNA, the CDR3 is TGTGCCAGTAGATGGCAGGGGGCCACTAGCAATCAGCCCCAGCATTTT.